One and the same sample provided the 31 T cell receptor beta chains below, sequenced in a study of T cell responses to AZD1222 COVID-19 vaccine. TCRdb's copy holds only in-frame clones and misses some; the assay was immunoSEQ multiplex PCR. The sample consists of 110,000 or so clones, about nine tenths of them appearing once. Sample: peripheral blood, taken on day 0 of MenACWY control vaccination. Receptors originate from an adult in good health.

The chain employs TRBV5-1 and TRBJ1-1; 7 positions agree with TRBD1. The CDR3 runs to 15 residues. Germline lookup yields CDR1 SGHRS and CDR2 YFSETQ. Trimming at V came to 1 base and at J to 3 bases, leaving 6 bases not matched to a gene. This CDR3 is CASSLKEGADTEAFF. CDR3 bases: TGCGCCAGCAGCTTGAAGGAGGGGGCGGACACTGAAGCTTTCTTT.

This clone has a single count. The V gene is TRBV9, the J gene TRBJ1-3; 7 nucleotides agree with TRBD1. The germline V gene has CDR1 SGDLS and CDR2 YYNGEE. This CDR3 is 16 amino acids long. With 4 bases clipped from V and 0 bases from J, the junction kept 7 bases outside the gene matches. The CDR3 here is CASSMGTASSGNTIYF. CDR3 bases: TGTGCCAGCAGCATGGGGACAGCAAGCTCTGGAAACACCATATATTTT.

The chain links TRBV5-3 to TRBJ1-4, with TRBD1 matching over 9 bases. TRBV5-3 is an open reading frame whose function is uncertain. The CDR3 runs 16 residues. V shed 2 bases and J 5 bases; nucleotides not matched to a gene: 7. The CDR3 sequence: CARSLSRGQGNEKLFF. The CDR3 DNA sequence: TGTGCCAGAAGCTTATCCCGGGGACAGGGAAATGAAAAACTGTTTTTT.

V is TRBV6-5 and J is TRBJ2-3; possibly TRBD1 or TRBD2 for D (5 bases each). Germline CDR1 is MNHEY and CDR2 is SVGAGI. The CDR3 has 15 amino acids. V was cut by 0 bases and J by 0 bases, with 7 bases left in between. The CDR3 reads CASSYSGVSTDTQYF. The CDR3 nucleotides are TGTGCCAGCAGTTACTCGGGGGTGAGCACAGATACGCAGTATTTT.

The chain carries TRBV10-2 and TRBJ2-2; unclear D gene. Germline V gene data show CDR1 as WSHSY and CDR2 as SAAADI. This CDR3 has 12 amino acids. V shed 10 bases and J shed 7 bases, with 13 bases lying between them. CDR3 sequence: CATSLQDGELFF. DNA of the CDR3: TGCGCCACCTCCCTCCAGGACGGGGAGCTGTTTTTT.

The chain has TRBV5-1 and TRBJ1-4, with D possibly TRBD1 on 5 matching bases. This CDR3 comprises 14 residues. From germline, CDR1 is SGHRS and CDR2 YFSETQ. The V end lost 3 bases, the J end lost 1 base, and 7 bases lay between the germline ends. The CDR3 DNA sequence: TGCGCCAGCAGCTACGGGGGAACTAATGAAAAACTGTTTTTT. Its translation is CASSYGGTNEKLFF.

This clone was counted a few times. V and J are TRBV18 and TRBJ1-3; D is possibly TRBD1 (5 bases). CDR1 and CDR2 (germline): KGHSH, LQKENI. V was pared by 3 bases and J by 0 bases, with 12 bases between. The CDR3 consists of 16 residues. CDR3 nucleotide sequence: TGTGCCAGCTCACCTTATGACAGCTCCTCTGGAAACACCATATATTTT. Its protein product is CASSPYDSSSGNTIYF.

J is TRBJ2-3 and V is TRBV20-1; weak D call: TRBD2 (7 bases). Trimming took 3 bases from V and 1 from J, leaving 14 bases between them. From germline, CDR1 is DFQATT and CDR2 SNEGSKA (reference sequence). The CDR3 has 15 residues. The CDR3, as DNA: TGCAGTGCTAGTGGGGGGGGGCTGGGCACAGATACGCAGTATTTT. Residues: CSASGGGLGTDTQYF.

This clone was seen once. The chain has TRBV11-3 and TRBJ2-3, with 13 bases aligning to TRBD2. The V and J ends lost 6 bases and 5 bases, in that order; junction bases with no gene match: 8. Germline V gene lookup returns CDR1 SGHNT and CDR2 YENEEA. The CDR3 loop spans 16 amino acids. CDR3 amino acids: CASSYTSGGAEDTQYF. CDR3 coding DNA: TGTGCCAGCAGTTATACTAGCGGGGGGGCCGAAGATACGCAGTATTTT.

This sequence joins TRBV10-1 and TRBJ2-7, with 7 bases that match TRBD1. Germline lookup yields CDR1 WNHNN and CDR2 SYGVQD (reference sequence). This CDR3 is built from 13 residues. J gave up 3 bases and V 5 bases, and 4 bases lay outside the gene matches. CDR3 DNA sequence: TGCGCCAGCAGTACAGGGGTGGGCTACGAGCAGTACTTC. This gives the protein CASSTGVGYEQYF.

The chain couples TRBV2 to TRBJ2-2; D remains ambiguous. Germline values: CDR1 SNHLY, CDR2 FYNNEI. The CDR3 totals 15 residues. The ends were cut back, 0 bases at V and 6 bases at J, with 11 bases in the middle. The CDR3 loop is CASSEAEIWAGELFF. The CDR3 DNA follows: TGTGCCAGCAGTGAAGCAGAGATCTGGGCCGGGGAGCTGTTTTTT.

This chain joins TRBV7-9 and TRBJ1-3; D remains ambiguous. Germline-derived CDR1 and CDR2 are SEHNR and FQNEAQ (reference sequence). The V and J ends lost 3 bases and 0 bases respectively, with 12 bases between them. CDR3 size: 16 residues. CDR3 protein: CASSFSLGFSGNTIYF. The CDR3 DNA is TGTGCCAGCAGCTTTTCTTTGGGGTTCTCTGGAAACACCATATATTTT. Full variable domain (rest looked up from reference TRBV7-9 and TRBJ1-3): DTGVSQNPRHKITKRGQNVTFRCDPISEHNRLYWYRQTLGQGPEFLTYFQNEAQLEKSRLLSDRFSAERPKGSFSTLEIQRTEQGDSAMYLCASSFSLGFSGNTIYFGEGSWLTVV.

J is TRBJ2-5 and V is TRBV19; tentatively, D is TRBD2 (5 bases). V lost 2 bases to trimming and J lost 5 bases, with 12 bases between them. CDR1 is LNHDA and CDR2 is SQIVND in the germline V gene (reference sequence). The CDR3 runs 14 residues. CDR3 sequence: CASSIRGIGETQYF. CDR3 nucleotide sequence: TGTGCCAGTAGTATAAGAGGGATCGGTGAGACCCAGTACTTC.

CDR3 nucleotide sequence: TGCGCCAGCAGCCGTGGCGGGGGCCGGGAAAAACTGTTTTTT. Its protein product is CASSRGGGREKLFF. The chain joins TRBV5-1 to TRBJ1-4; a weak D match, TRBD1 (6 bases). CDR3 size: 14 residues. V lost 4 bases and J 8 bases, leaving 15 bases between the germline ends. Germline V CDR1 and CDR2: SGHRS, YFSETQ.

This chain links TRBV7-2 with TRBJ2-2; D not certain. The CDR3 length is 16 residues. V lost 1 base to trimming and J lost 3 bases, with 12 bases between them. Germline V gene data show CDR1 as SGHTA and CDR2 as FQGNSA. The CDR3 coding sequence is TGTGCCAGCAGCTTAGTGGTTCAGTTGGACACCGGGGAGCTGTTTTTT. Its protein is CASSLVVQLDTGELFF.

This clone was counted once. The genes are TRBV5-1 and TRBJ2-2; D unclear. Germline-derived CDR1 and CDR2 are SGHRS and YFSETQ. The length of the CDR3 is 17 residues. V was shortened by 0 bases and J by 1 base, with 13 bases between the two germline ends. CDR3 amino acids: CASSLVGLGRNTGELFF. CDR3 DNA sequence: TGCGCCAGCAGCTTGGTTGGGTTGGGCCGGAACACCGGGGAGCTGTTTTTT. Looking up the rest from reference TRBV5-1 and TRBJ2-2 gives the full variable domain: KAGVTQTPRYLIKTRGQQVTLSCSPISGHRSVSWYQQTPGQGLQFLFEYFSETQRNKGNFPGRFSGRQFSNSRSEMNVSTLELGDSALYLCASSLVGLGRNTGELFFGEGSRLTVL.

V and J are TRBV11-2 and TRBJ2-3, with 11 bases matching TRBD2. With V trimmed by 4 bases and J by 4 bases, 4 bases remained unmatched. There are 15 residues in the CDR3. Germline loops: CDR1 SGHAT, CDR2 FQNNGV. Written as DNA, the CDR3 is TGTGCCAGCAGCTCCATAGCGGGGGGGCCAGATACGCAGTATTTT. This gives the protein CASSSIAGGPDTQYF.

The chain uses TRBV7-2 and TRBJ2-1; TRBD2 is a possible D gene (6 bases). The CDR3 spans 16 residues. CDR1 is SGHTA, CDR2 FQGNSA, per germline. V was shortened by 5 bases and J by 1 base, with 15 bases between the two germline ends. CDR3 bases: TGTGCCAGCAGCAAGGCCGGGACTGTGTCCTACAATGAGCAGTTCTTC. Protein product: CASSKAGTVSYNEQFF.

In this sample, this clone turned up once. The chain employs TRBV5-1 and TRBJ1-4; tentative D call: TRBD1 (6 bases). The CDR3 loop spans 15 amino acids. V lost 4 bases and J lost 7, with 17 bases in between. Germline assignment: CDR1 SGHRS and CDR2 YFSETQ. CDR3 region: CASSPYRAGSEKLFF. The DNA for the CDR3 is TGCGCCAGCAGCCCCTACAGGGCGGGGTCTGAAAAACTGTTTTTT.

DNA of the CDR3: TGTGCCAGCAGCTTGGATCTGCGATCAGGGGTAGAGACCCAGTACTTC. It yields the protein CASSLDLRSGVETQYF. V gene TRBV5-4 combines with J gene TRBJ2-5, with D possibly being TRBD1 (6 bases). This CDR3 is 16 amino acids long. V gave up 0 bases and J gave up 4 bases, with 16 bases separating them. Germline V CDR1 and CDR2: SGHNT, YYREEE (reference sequence).

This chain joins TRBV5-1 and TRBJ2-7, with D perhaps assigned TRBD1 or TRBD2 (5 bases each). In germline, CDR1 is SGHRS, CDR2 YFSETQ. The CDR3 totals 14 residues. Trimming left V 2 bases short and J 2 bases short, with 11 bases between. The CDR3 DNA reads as TGCGCCAGCAGCTTCGGGACGGGGCCCTACGAGCAGTACTTC. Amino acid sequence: CASSFGTGPYEQYF.

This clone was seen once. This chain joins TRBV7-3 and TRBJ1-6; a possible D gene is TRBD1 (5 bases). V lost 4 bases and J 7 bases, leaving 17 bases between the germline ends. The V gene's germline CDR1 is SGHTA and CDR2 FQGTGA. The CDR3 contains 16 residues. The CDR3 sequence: CASSSGGTSGNSPLHF. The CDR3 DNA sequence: TGTGCCAGCAGCTCGGGAGGGACCTCCGGGAATTCACCCCTCCACTTT.

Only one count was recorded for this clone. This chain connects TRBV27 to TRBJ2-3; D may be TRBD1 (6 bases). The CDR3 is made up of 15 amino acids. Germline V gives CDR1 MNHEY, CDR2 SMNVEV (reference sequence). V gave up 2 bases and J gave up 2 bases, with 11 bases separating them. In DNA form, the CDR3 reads TGTGCCAGCAGTTTAGGACAGAGCTACACAGATACGCAGTATTTT. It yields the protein CASSLGQSYTDTQYF.

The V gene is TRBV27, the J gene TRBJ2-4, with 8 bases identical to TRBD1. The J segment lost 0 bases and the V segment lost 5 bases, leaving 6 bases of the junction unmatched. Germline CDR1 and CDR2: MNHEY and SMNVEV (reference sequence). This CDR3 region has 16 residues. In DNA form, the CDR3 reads TGTGCCAGCAGTCACGGACAGGGTCTAGCCAAAAACATTCAGTACTTC. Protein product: CASSHGQGLAKNIQYF.

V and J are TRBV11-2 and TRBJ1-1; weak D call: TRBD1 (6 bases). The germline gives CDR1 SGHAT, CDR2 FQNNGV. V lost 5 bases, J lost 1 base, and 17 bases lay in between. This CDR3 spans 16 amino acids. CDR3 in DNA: TGTGCCAGCAGCCTACCCCCGGGACATAAGAACACTGAAGCTTTCTTT. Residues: CASSLPPGHKNTEAFF.

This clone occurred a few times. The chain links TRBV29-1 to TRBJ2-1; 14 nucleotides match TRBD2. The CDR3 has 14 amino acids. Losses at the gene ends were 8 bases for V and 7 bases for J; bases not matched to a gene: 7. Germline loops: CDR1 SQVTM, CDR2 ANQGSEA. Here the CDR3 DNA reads TGCAGCTACCAGAGGACTAGCGGGGGGAATGAGCAGTTCTTC. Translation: CSYQRTSGGNEQFF.

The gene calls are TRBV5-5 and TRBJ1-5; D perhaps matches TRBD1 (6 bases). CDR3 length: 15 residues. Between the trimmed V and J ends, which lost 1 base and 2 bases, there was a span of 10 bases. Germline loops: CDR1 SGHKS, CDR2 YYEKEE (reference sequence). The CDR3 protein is CASSLMAGGNQPQHF. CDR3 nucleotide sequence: TGTGCCAGCAGCTTGATGGCAGGGGGCAATCAGCCCCAGCATTTT.

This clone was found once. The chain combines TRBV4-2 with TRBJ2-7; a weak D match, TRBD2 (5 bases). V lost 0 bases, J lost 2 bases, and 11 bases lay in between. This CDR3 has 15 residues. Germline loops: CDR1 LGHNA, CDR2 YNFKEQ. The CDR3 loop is CASSQELRATYEQYF. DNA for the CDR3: TGTGCCAGCAGCCAAGAGTTGCGGGCCACCTACGAGCAGTACTTC.

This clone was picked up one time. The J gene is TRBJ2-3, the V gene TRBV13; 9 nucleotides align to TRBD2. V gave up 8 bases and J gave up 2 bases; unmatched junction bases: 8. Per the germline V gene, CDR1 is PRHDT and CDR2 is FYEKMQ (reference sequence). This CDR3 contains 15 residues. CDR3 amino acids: CASPPLAGNTDTQYF. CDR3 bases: TGTGCCAGCCCGCCCCTAGCGGGGAACACAGATACGCAGTATTTT.

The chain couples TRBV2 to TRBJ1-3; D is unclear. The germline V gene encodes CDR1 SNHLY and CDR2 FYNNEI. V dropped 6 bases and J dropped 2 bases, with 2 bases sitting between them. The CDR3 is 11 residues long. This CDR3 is CASRAGNTIYF. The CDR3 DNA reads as TGTGCCAGCAGGGCTGGAAACACCATATATTTT.

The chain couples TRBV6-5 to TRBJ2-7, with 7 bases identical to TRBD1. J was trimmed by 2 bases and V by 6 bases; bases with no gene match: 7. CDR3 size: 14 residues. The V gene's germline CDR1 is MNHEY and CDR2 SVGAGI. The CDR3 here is CASRVTGLTYEQYF. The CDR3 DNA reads TGTGCCAGCAGAGTGACAGGGCTGACCTACGAGCAGTACTTC.